This T cell receptor (beta chain) was sequenced for a study of beta chain features in type 1 diabetes (dated by TCRdb to the late 2010s). About the investigation overall: Mean age, gender distribution, total cell number and subset yield were not different between patients and healthy donors. A total of 90 million to 120 million sorted cells were examined across all samples, and a strong correlation was observed between cell number per subset and RNA yield. The study compared the TCRB repertoires of sorted circulating CD4+ T cell subsets in recently diagnosed type 1 diabetes patients with those in matched healthy donors. Whereas all 28 donors provided naive and central memory subsets, regulatory and stem cell-like memory subsets were isolated from just 8 patients and about eight healthy donors. Findings and caveats that apply to the study as a whole: Only small numbers of individuals were included in the HLA sub-analyses, which left unresolved whether HLA type had any influence on TCRB rearrangement. In all four CD4+ subsets, TCRB CDR3 length was moderately but significantly shorter in type 1 diabetes patients. Sequencing cDNA rather than genomic DNA could over-represent highly expressing activated cells, although activation and CD3 levels did not differ between groups. Naive, central memory and regulatory TCRB repertoires appeared more similar among patients than among healthy donors. Patients with type 1 diabetes made fewer insertions and deleted more nucleotides at VDJ recombination sites, implying thymic rearrangement abnormalities. Shorter templates might have been favored by PCR, but patient and control samples were amplified and corrected together, so both groups would have been affected equally by any skew.

A note on this clone: The specificity of this receptor is unknown. The sample holds no much larger clone one base away, and base qualities are not on file.

The entire amount of isolated RNA was reverse transcribed using the High Capacity cDNA Reverse Transcription Kit, so the sequenced TCRB transcripts were expressed ones. Deep immunoSEQ sequencing was applied to naive, central memory and regulatory T cell samples, giving an average of roughly 3.5 million total reads per sample. After sorted cells were lysed in RLT buffer, RNA was extracted with DNase-treated RNeasy Micro or Mini kits, with the choice depending on cell number. To prevent cross-contamination, each cell subset was processed individually, whereas patient and healthy donor samples were processed jointly. TCRB sequences were amplified from cDNA with the immunoSEQ multiplex PCR, producing 87-bp fragments spanning the CDR3 region. Sequencing of the amplicons was performed on the Illumina HiSeq platform. The original methods were these. Synthetic template baselines were used to correct PCR bias computationally, reads within Hamming distance 2 were collapsed, and singletons that could not be merged were discarded. Reads were aligned against IMGT to assign V, D and J genes, CDR3 length and insertions or deletions at six rearrangement sites. Clonotype counts were normalized to sorted cell number within each subset before computing true diversity and Gini coefficients with the tcR R package. Repertoire sharing was quantified using the overlap coefficient calculated on TCRB nucleotide sequences. As a proxy for the pre-selection repertoire, out-of-frame TCRB sequences from naive cells were analyzed. What TCRdb holds here is the immuneACCESS table cut down to in-frame rearrangements. Part of the clones is not present; checked against another copy, under half of the missing clones reflect an unresolved V gene, and the others are unexplained. That table is the source of V, J and clone size, and D and trimming were worked out from the DNA. The sample table holds 350,000 to 450,000 clones, of which about 15% were seen once. Of the sample, about 0.04% falls within the top ten clones.

Each donor gave one peripheral blood draw, approximately 110 mL on average, collected into heparinised tubes. A BD FACSAria II was used to sort naive, central memory, regulatory and stem cell-like memory CD4+ T cells with a panel that included CD45RO, CCR7, CD25, CD127, CD95 and CD27. All sorted populations exceeded 95% purity. PBMCs were separated immediately by Lymphoprep density gradient centrifugation and were stained directly, without being cultured. So that batch effects would be minimized, each experiment stained and sorted samples in pairs, pairing one healthy donor with one patient. The sequence came from a man under 40 in good health. Sequenced: naive CD4+ T cells from blood. The sample's cell subset or site, from its label and the paper: true naive CD4+ T cells.

This receptor carries the CDR3 CASSPQGEQYF. The nucleotides read TGTGCCAGCAGCCCACAAGGCGAGCAGTACTTC. This sequence uses TRBV2 and TRBJ2-7; the D gene is unclear. Relative to germline, V is 6 bases shorter and J is 6 bases shorter, with 9 bases between their ends. From the cysteine through the phenylalanine, the CDR3 covers 11 amino acids. CDR3 DNA is the only sequence kept; it has 33 bases, read in frame from the first base. CDR1 and CDR2, looked up from the germline V gene, are SNHLY and FYNNEI.